A selection of T cell receptor beta chains follows, all from one sample in a study of CD8+ T cells in alopecia areata. Sequenced by immunoSEQ multiplex PCR; TCRdb stores in-frame clones only, minus some. The sample holds about 23,000 clones; around 56% are singletons and the top ten take approximately 29%. The sequenced sample was NKG2D-high CD8+ T cells sorted from blood. These TCRs come from a human donor with alopecia areata. CDR3s include the opening cysteine and the closing phenylalanine or tryptophan. D genes are given only for firm matches. Clone sizes are given selectively: once, few, many, or a class where the clone is expanded.

TRBV27	.	14	TRBJ1-2	TRBD1	CASSQGGFGYGYTF	TGTGCCAGCAGTCAGGGGGGTTTTGGATATGGCTACACCTTC
TRBV4-1	.	15	TRBJ2-7	TRBD1	CASSQTTGDGYEQYF	TGCGCCAGCAGCCAAACCACAGGGGACGGCTACGAGCAGTACTTC
TRBV19	medium-sized	15	TRBJ2-1	TRBD2	CASSISAGGPHEQFF	TGTGCCAGTAGTATTTCAGCGGGAGGGCCCCATGAGCAGTTCTTC
TRBV27	.	17	TRBJ2-1	TRBD2	CASSRHTAGGLYNEQFF	TGTGCCAGCAGTCGACATACAGCGGGAGGGCTCTACAATGAGCAGTTCTTC
TRBV27	.	12	TRBJ2-3	.	CASSFDLDTQYF	TGTGCCAGCAGTTTTGATCTAGATACGCAGTATTTT
TRBV4-1	once	16	TRBJ1-1	.	CASSQDWGNLNTEAFF	TGCGCCAGCAGCCAAGACTGGGGGAACTTGAACACTGAAGCTTTCTTT
TRBV11-2	.	16	TRBJ2-6	TRBD1	CASSDRDSPGANVLTF	TGTGCCAGCAGCGACCGGGACAGTCCTGGGGCCAACGTCCTGACTTTC
TRBV27	.	15	TRBJ1-2	TRBD1	CASSSGQGVFYGYTF	TGTGCCAGCAGTTCCGGCCAGGGGGTGTTTTATGGCTACACCTTC
TRBV7-9	medium-sized	14	TRBJ2-7	.	CASSDQGSPYEQYF	TGTGCCAGCAGCGATCAGGGGTCTCCCTACGAGCAGTACTTC
TRBV30	.	13	TRBJ2-7	.	CASEQGGNYEQYF	TGTGCATCTGAACAGGGTGGGAACTACGAGCAGTACTTC
TRBV15	.	17	TRBJ2-3	TRBD1	CATSRDLRDRTPDTQYF	TGTGCCACCAGCAGAGACCTTAGGGACAGAACTCCAGATACGCAGTATTTT
TRBV6-5	.	13	TRBJ1-2	.	CASSWRAHYGYTF	TGTGCCAGCAGTTGGCGAGCCCACTATGGCTACACCTTC
TRBV7-2	.	14	TRBJ2-7	.	CASSLEGVGYEQYF	TGTGCCAGCAGCTTAGAGGGAGTGGGCTACGAGCAGTACTTC
TRBV9	.	16	TRBJ1-5	.	CASSVSDSMGNQPQHF	TGTGCCAGCAGCGTATCAGACTCAATGGGCAATCAGCCCCAGCATTTT